One and the same sample provided the 18 T cell receptor beta chains below, sequenced in a study of shared clonotypes between healthy human individuals. The naive CD8 fraction comprised CD45RO-negative cells positively selected for CCR7 and excluded terminally differentiated effector memory CD45RA+ cells. Method: immunoSEQ multiplex PCR; TCRdb's copy keeps in-frame clones and lacks some. The sample yields about 800,000 clones, approximately 96% seen once. What was sequenced was naive CD8+ T cells sorted from blood. The receptor source for this set is a man aged 25-40 years in good health.

The chain combines TRBV5-1 with TRBJ2-1; D gene unclear. The ends were cut back, 1 base at V and 6 bases at J, with 14 bases in the middle. CDR1 SGHRS and CDR2 YFSETQ come from the germline V gene. This CDR3 comprises 15 residues. CDR3 in amino acids: CASSLLNQIGNEQFF. CDR3 DNA sequence: TGCGCCAGCAGCTTGCTCAATCAGATCGGCAATGAGCAGTTCTTC.

This clone showed up just once. The chain joins TRBV9 to TRBJ2-3, with D hard to call. CDR1 and CDR2 from the germline V gene are SGDLS and YYNGEE. The V end lost 4 bases, the J end lost 0 bases, and 15 bases lay between the germline ends. The CDR3 covers 16 residues. The CDR3 is CASSIVSVTSTDTQYF. The DNA for the CDR3 is TGTGCCAGCAGCATTGTATCGGTCACTAGCACAGATACGCAGTATTTT.

The genes are TRBV27 and TRBJ1-1; tentatively, D is TRBD1 (5 bases). The CDR3 sequence is 14 residues long. V was shortened by 2 bases and J by 4 bases, with 11 bases between the two germline ends. CDR1 and CDR2 (germline): MNHEY, SMNVEV (reference sequence). CDR3 nucleotides: TGTGCCAGCAGTTTAACCCAGGGTTCCACTGAAGCTTTCTTT. Its translation: CASSLTQGSTEAFF.

This chain uses TRBV11-2 with TRBJ2-7, with D uncertain. Germline CDR1 is SGHAT and CDR2 is FQNNGV. The CDR3 is 14 residues long. Trimming stripped 2 bases from V and 3 bases from J, with 11 bases between. This chain's CDR3 is CASSLSTSRYEQYF. Here the CDR3 DNA reads TGTGCCAGCAGCTTATCCACATCACGCTACGAGCAGTACTTC.

This chain joins TRBV18 and TRBJ2-3, with a weak D call TRBD2 (5 bases). Looked up from germline, CDR1 is KGHSH and CDR2 is LQKENI. The CDR3 has 15 residues. Between the trimmed V and J ends, which lost 2 bases and 2 bases, there was a span of 11 bases. The chain's CDR3 is CASSPAEGLTDTQYF. The CDR3 DNA reads as TGTGCCAGCTCACCAGCAGAGGGCCTCACAGATACGCAGTATTTT.

The V gene is TRBV11-2, the J gene TRBJ1-4; TRBD1 is a possible D gene (6 bases). The germline V gene encodes CDR1 SGHAT and CDR2 FQNNGV. CDR3 size: 12 residues. V gave up 1 base and J gave up 16 bases, with 13 bases separating them. The CDR3 spells CASSLVLGQKFF. CDR3 sequence (DNA): TGTGCCAGCAGCTTAGTGTTAGGACAGAAGTTTTTT. The full variable domain, its missing parts supplied by reference TRBV11-2 and TRBJ1-4, is EAGVAQSPRYKIIEKRQSVAFWCNPISGHATLYWYQQILGQGPKLLIQFQNNGVVDDSQLPKDRFSAERLKGVDSTLKIQPAKLEDSAVYLCASSLVLGQKFFGSGTQLSVL.

The chain employs TRBV7-3 and TRBJ1-2; possible D gene TRBD1, 6 bases. This CDR3 has 15 amino acids. Germline V gene data show CDR1 as SGHTA and CDR2 as FQGTGA. With 4 bases removed from V and 7 bases from J, the gap between germline ends came to 19 bases. CDR3 sequence: CASSSRAGDLRGYTF. CDR3 nucleotide sequence: TGTGCCAGCAGCTCGAGGGCAGGGGATCTCCGTGGCTACACCTTC. Full variable domain (missing parts from reference TRBV7-3 and TRBJ1-2): GAGVSQTPSNKVTEKGKYVELRCDPISGHTALYWYRQSLGQGPEFLIYFQGTGAADDSGLPNDRFFAVRPEGSVSTLKIQRTERGDSAVYLCASSSRAGDLRGYTFGSGTRLTVV.

This clone has a single count. Here the CDR3 DNA reads TGTGCCAGCAGCGTAGTGCGAGCGGGAGGGCCTCAAGAGACCCAGTACTTC. Residues: CASSVVRAGGPQETQYF. The chain links TRBV9 to TRBJ2-5; TRBD2 agrees at 10 bases. The ends lost 0 bases at V and 2 bases at J; junction bases unmatched: 7. The CDR3 runs to 17 residues. Germline lookup yields CDR1 SGDLS and CDR2 YYNGEE.

The chain links TRBV27 to TRBJ2-1; 7 bases are shared with TRBD1. V was clipped by 5 bases and J by 1 base; unmatched bases: 8. The CDR3 extends over 16 amino acids. The V gene's germline CDR1 is MNHEY and CDR2 SMNVEV (reference sequence). The CDR3 DNA sequence: TGTGCCAGCAGTATCATCTACAGGGGTTCCTACAATGAGCAGTTCTTC. Amino acids: CASSIIYRGSYNEQFF.

This chain uses TRBV29-1 with TRBJ1-1, with 8 bases matching TRBD1. The V and J ends lost 1 base and 5 bases, in that order; junction bases with no gene match: 6. CDR1 SQVTM and CDR2 ANQGSEA come from the germline V gene. CDR3 size: 14 residues. CDR3 sequence: CSVEGTGTGTEAFF. The CDR3 DNA reads TGCAGCGTTGAAGGGACAGGGACTGGGACTGAAGCTTTCTTT.

CDR3 protein: CSVVFPGVYEQYF. The CDR3 nucleotides read TGCAGCGTTGTTTTTCCGGGGGTCTACGAGCAGTACTTC. This chain connects TRBV29-1 to TRBJ2-7; a possible D gene is TRBD2 (6 bases). Deletions cut 4 bases from V and 3 bases from J, with 13 bases between. The CDR3 consists of 13 residues. Germline V CDR1 and CDR2: SQVTM, ANQGSEA.

Comments on this clone: This sample also contains other DNA sequences that code for the same CDR3. The rearrangement joins TRBV4-1 to TRBJ2-1; unclear D gene. CDR3 length: 12 amino acids. V was pared by 3 bases and J by 7 bases, with 7 bases between. CDR1 MGHRA and CDR2 YSYEKL come from the germline V gene. CDR3 nucleotide sequence: TGCGCCAGCAGCCAGGATTATAATGAGCAGTTCTTC. This gives the protein CASSQDYNEQFF.

This chain joins TRBV6-1 and TRBJ1-3; D is uncertain. V lost 7 bases to trimming and J lost 3 bases, with 13 bases between them. Per germline, CDR1 MNHNS and CDR2 SASEGT. The CDR3 totals 14 residues. CDR3 amino acids: CASTSRSGGNTIYF. The CDR3 nucleotides are TGTGCCAGCACCTCTAGATCAGGTGGAAACACCATATATTTT.

The genes are TRBV4-1 and TRBJ2-1, with 13 bases identical to TRBD2. V dropped 5 bases and J dropped 3; count of bases not matched to a gene: 1. CDR1 is MGHRA and CDR2 is YSYEKL in the germline V gene. The CDR3 is 15 residues long. The CDR3 region has the DNA TGCGCCAGCAGCAGACTAGCGGGAGGCTACAATGAGCAGTTCTTC. This sequence encodes CASSRLAGGYNEQFF.

This chain connects TRBV11-2 to TRBJ2-3; 10 nucleotides match TRBD1. This CDR3 contains 16 residues. Germline CDR1 reads SGHAT; CDR2 reads FQNNGV. V was pared by 6 bases and J by 3 bases, with 9 bases of the junction left unmatched. The CDR3 DNA is TGTGCCAGCAGACGGAGGGACAGGGGATCAACAGATACGCAGTATTTT. This codes for CASRRRDRGSTDTQYF.

The genes are TRBV5-1 and TRBJ2-1; either TRBD1 or TRBD2 may supply D (6 bases each). The V and J ends lost 4 bases and 7 bases respectively, with 21 bases between them. The CDR3 extends over 16 amino acids. Germline values: CDR1 SGHRS, CDR2 YFSETQ. The CDR3 region has the DNA TGCGCCAGCAGCCCCCCATTGGGGGGCTTACGGAATGAGCAGTTCTTC. Protein sequence: CASSPPLGGLRNEQFF.

This sequence joins TRBV11-3 and TRBJ2-1; 9 bases are a match to TRBD2. The CDR3 has 15 residues. Trimming at V came to 3 bases and at J to 7 bases, leaving 7 bases not matched to a gene. Germline values: CDR1 SGHNT, CDR2 YENEEA. In nucleotides, the CDR3 is TGTGCCAGCAGCTTCGGGACTAGCTCTTCAAATGAGCAGTTCTTC. Its protein product is CASSFGTSSSNEQFF.

The chain has TRBV7-9 and TRBJ1-1; 8 bases are a match to TRBD1. Per germline, CDR1 SEHNR and CDR2 FQNEAQ (reference sequence). The CDR3 is made up of 16 amino acids. V gave up 4 bases and J gave up 4 bases; unmatched junction bases: 11. The DNA for the CDR3 is TGTGCCAGCAGCTCCCGGGACAGGTCAGGGGGCACTGAAGCTTTCTTT. Amino acids: CASSSRDRSGGTEAFF.